A single TCR beta chain is shown here with its context. The clone's antigen remains unknown. Qualities for individual bases were not recorded, and no much larger clone is one base off. Patients with a history of autoimmune disease or receiving systemic immunosuppression were excluded from the trial. Peripheral blood for TCR sequencing was drawn from every dose cohort at baseline, at cycle 4 day 1 and at cycle 7 day 1. Samples were obtained from an open-label, multicenter, first-in-human phase I dose-escalation trial of ivuxolimab. Adults with locally advanced or metastatic melanoma, renal cell, hepatocellular, or head and neck squamous cell carcinoma were enrolled in the trial. Before TCR sequencing, CD4+ and CD8+ T cells were separately sorted from peripheral blood. This sample is drawn from a study of OX40 agonist ivuxolimab in advanced cancers. At the level of the whole study: Ivuxolimab was an agonistic, fully human IgG2 monoclonal antibody directed against OX40 (CD134), a costimulatory receptor. Intravenous ivuxolimab was administered to patients every 2 weeks at six dose levels: 0.01, 0.1, 0.3, 1.5, 3 and 10 mg/kg. Of the approximately 50 dose-escalation patients, hepatocellular carcinoma was present in 19, melanoma in approximately 15, renal cell carcinoma in 9 and head and neck cancer in 9. In the dose-escalation cohort, over 65% of patients were male, and the mean age was about 55 years, with a range of roughly 20 to 80. Patients were allowed to have had prior anti-PD-1, anti-PD-L1 or anti-CTLA-4 therapy, and roughly 40% of the dose-escalation patients had previously received checkpoint inhibitors. Partial responses occurred in three dose-escalation patients: two with cutaneous melanoma and one with hepatocellular carcinoma. The purpose of peripheral TCRbeta sequencing was to test whether ivuxolimab changed TCR sequence diversity and led to clonal T-cell expansion. The paper reports the monotherapy dose-escalation portion (N of about 50 patients) of the phase I ivuxolimab trial.

What the authors observed across the whole study: In partial responders in the 0.1-3.0 mg/kg groups, normalized peripheral clonal expansion was found to be among the lowest, especially among CD8+ T cells. The antigen specificity of the peripheral T cells that underwent clonal expansion was not determined. Low levels of normalized T-cell clonal expansion were also shown by some nonresponding patients. On average, CD8+ T cells showed more expanded clones than CD4+ T cells after ivuxolimab. At doses from 0.1 to 3.0 mg/kg, clonal expansion was seen in both CD4+ and CD8+ blood T cells between baseline and week 6.

Genomic DNA was extracted from sorted cells for sequencing of the TCRbeta CDR3 region. TCRbeta CDR3 regions were sequenced using the immunoSEQ Assay. TCRdb carries this immuneACCESS record with in-frame sequences only. Its versions omit some clonotypes, under half of them owing to an unresolved V gene in the studies checked, with the rest unexplained. This sample has tens of thousands of clones in its table, and around 88% of those were observed once. The ten largest clonotypes hold about 0.6% of the sample. The CDR3 sequence holds 13 residues, the cysteine and phenylalanine included. Only CDR3 DNA remains: 39 bases, in frame from the first base. Relative to germline, V is 4 bases shorter and J is 5 bases shorter, with 12 bases between their ends. The germline V gene (reference sequence) provides CDR1 SGHNT and CDR2 YYREEE.

This receptor chain uses TRBV5-4 and TRBJ2-5; tentative D gene TRBD2, with 5 bases matching. Here the sequenced sample was CD4+ or CD8+ T cells sorted from blood, taken in a trial of the OX40 agonist ivuxolimab. The sequence was collected from an adult with an advanced solid tumor such as melanoma, head and neck, liver or kidney cancer. The bases are TGTGCCAGCAGCCGTGACTATGAGGAGACCCAGTACTTC. The translation is CASSRDYEETQYF.